The 26 T cell receptor beta chains in this list originate from one sample, sequenced in a study of cytomegalovirus exposure and HLA in healthy donors (dated by TCRdb to the late 2010s). Receptors were amplified or captured by the immunoSEQ multiplex PCR assay. A mixture of 60 forward primers for TCR Vbeta segments and 13 reverse primers for TCR Jbeta segments was used in the multiplex PCR. Held by TCRdb, this immuneACCESS table contains in-frame sequences only and omits some clones. Under half of the omission traces to an unresolved V gene where checked; the cause of the rest is unknown. This sample holds approximately 270,000 clones; under 90% were observed only once. Roughly 0.31% of the sample comes from the top ten. Sequenced input: PBMCs. The receptors come from a girl aged 2-10 years in good health and CMV-seronegative.

The V and J genes are TRBV28 and TRBJ2-7; 10 positions match TRBD2. This CDR3 is built from 18 residues. V lost 1 base, J lost 0 bases, and 9 bases stayed unmatched. The germline CDR1 and CDR2 sequences are MDHEN and SYDVKM. The CDR3 region has the DNA TGTGCCAGCAGTTTATTGGTTACTAGCGGGAAGAGCTCCTACGAGCAGTACTTC. This gives the protein CASSLLVTSGKSSYEQYF.

The J gene is TRBJ2-7, the V gene TRBV10-3; TRBD2 matches at 11 bases. CDR3 length equals 14 residues. The ends lost 6 bases at V and 4 bases at J; junction bases unmatched: 5. Germline CDR1 ENHRY, CDR2 SYGVKD. The CDR3 loop reads CAIRSTSGGYEQYF. CDR3 in DNA: TGTGCCATCAGATCAACTAGCGGGGGTTACGAGCAGTACTTC.

The CDR3 protein is CASSLGQVNSPLHF. CDR3 coding DNA: TGTGCCAGCAGCTTGGGGCAGGTCAATTCACCCCTCCACTTT. The chain couples TRBV5-6 to TRBJ1-6; the D is unclear. Germline values: CDR1 SGHDT, CDR2 YYEEEE. This CDR3 region has 14 residues. V was shortened by 0 bases and J by 7 bases, with 8 bases between the two germline ends.

The sample holds a few counts of this clone. CDR3 coding DNA: TGTGCCAGCAGAAAAGGGGTCGCCTACGAGCAGTACTTC. Translated: CASRKGVAYEQYF. The chain couples TRBV28 to TRBJ2-7; TRBD1 might be the D (5 bases). CDR3 length equals 13 residues. Germline V CDR1 and CDR2: MDHEN, SYDVKM. The germline V and J ends were trimmed by 6 bases and 2 bases, with 11 bases remaining between them. The full variable domain, its missing parts supplied by reference TRBV28 and TRBJ2-7, is DVKVTQSSRYLVKRTGEKVFLECVQDMDHENMFWYRQDPGLGLRLIYFSYDVKMKEKGDIPEGYSVSREKKERFSLILESASTNQTSMYLCASRKGVAYEQYFGPGTRLTVT.

V and J are TRBV11-3 and TRBJ2-2; 7 bases match TRBD1. V lost 6 bases to trimming and J lost 4 bases; unmatched junction nucleotides: 8. CDR1 and CDR2 from the germline V gene are SGHNT and YENEEA. This CDR3 region has 15 residues. CDR3 bases: TGTGCCAGCAGACCCAGACAGGGTCGCACCGGGGAGCTGTTTTTT. Protein sequence: CASRPRQGRTGELFF.

V is TRBV5-1 and J is TRBJ2-1, with 10 bases lining up with TRBD1. The length of the CDR3 is 16 residues. Unmatched junction bases numbered 3, after V lost 2 bases and J lost 1 base. The germline V gene encodes CDR1 SGHRS and CDR2 YFSETQ. The CDR3 coding sequence is TGCGCCAGCAGCTTTGAGGGACAGGGGTCCTACAATGAGCAGTTCTTC. Residues: CASSFEGQGSYNEQFF.

CDR3 bases: TGTGCCAGCAGCCTCGGACAGCACTATGGCTACACCTTC. This sequence encodes CASSLGQHYGYTF. V and J are TRBV7-2 and TRBJ1-2; possibly TRBD1 for D (6 bases). V was shortened by 5 bases and J by 3 bases, with 10 bases between the two germline ends. There are 13 residues in the CDR3. Germline values: CDR1 SGHTA, CDR2 FQGNSA. Drawing the rest from reference TRBV7-2 and TRBJ1-2, the complete variable domain is GAGVSQSPSNKVTEKGKDVELRCDPISGHTALYWYRQSLGQGLEFLIYFQGNSAPDKSGLPSDRFSAERTGGSVSTLTIQRTQQEDSAVYLCASSLGQHYGYTFGSGTRLTVV.

The V gene is TRBV29-1, the J gene TRBJ2-3, with 7 nucleotides matching TRBD1. The junction had 12 bases not matched to a gene; V was cut back by 4 bases and J by 2 bases. This CDR3 spans 16 amino acids. Germline CDR1 reads SQVTM; CDR2 reads ANQGSEA. The CDR3 region is CSVGSRQGSSTDTQYF. DNA for the CDR3: TGCAGCGTTGGTTCCCGACAGGGATCTTCCACAGATACGCAGTATTTT.

This chain links TRBV30 with TRBJ2-6; D unresolved. The length of the CDR3 is 12 residues. Looked up from germline, CDR1 is GTSNPN and CDR2 is SVGIG (reference sequence). The CDR3 coding sequence is TGTGCTCAGGACTCTGGGGCCAACGTCCTGACTTTC. Amino acid sequence: CAQDSGANVLTF. The full variable domain, rest sourced from reference TRBV30 and TRBJ2-6, is SQTIHQWPATLVQPVGSPLSLECTVEGTSNPNLYWYRQAAGRGLQLLFYSVGIGQISSEVPQNLSASRPQDRQFILSSKKLLLSDSGFYLCAQDSGANVLTFGAGSRLTVL.

The rearrangement links TRBV7-2 to TRBJ2-1; 9 bases match TRBD1. Germline V gives CDR1 SGHTA, CDR2 FQGNSA. V was pared by 5 bases and J by 5 bases, with 1 base of the junction left unmatched. The CDR3 is 13 residues long. CDR3 region: CASSRDRDNEQFF. In nucleotides, the CDR3 is TGTGCCAGCAGCCGGGACAGGGACAATGAGCAGTTCTTC.

The chain recombines TRBV6-1 with TRBJ1-5, with no clear D. This CDR3 spans 14 amino acids. Trimming left V 2 bases short and J 4 bases short, with 9 bases between. Germline V gene data show CDR1 as MNHNS and CDR2 as SASEGT. CDR3 coding DNA: TGTGCCAGCAGTGAAAATCGGGGAAATCAGCCCCAGCATTTT. Its protein product is CASSENRGNQPQHF.

This chain connects TRBV19 to TRBJ1-5, with D hard to call. Between the trimmed V and J ends, which lost 1 base and 6 bases, there was a span of 4 bases. CDR1 LNHDA and CDR2 SQIVND come from the germline V gene (reference sequence). The CDR3 is 12 residues long. CDR3 bases: TGTGCCAGTAGTATAGGGGCTCAGCCCCAGCATTTT. This encodes CASSIGAQPQHF.

The chain combines TRBV10-3 with TRBJ1-2, with TRBD1 identical over 11 bases. Trimming took 4 bases from V and 7 from J; bases not matched to a gene: 8. CDR3 length: 15 amino acids. CDR1 and CDR2 from the germline V gene are ENHRY and SYGVKD. This CDR3 reads CAISAWTGGGSGYTF. The CDR3, as DNA: TGTGCCATCAGTGCCTGGACAGGGGGCGGGAGTGGCTACACCTTC.

The chain joins TRBV7-2 to TRBJ1-1, with TRBD1 matching over 9 bases. CDR1 is SGHTA, CDR2 FQGNSA, per germline. V dropped 5 bases and J dropped 0; count of bases not matched to a gene: 7. This CDR3 is 16 amino acids long. The CDR3: CASSHNRGRLNTEAFF. In DNA, the CDR3 is TGTGCCAGCAGCCATAACAGGGGGCGTCTGAACACTGAAGCTTTCTTT.

The rearrangement uses TRBV28 and TRBJ1-3, with TRBD1 matching 12 bases. Germline CDR1 and CDR2: MDHEN and SYDVKM. Unmatched junction bases numbered 15, after V lost 10 bases and J lost 2 bases. The CDR3 covers 18 residues. The CDR3 coding sequence is TGTGCCACCTCAACCGGGACAGGGGGCGGTGTAGCTGGAAACACCATATATTTT. Translated: CATSTGTGGGVAGNTIYF.

The chain recombines TRBV10-3 with TRBJ2-7, with D maybe TRBD1 (6 bases). The CDR3 loop spans 14 amino acids. CDR1 ENHRY and CDR2 SYGVKD come from the germline V gene. Trimming shortened V by 6 bases and J by 2 bases, and 14 bases separated the two germline ends. The CDR3, as DNA: TGTGCCATCAGGACGGTGGACAGTGCCTACGAGCAGTACTTC. Translating it yields CAIRTVDSAYEQYF.

This chain connects TRBV28 to TRBJ1-5; a weak D match, TRBD1 (5 bases). This CDR3 contains 12 residues. Germline CDR1 reads MDHEN; CDR2 reads SYDVKM. V was pared by 3 bases and J by 11 bases, with 11 bases between. In nucleotides, the CDR3 is TGTGCCAGCAGTTTGAAGGGGAAGTCCCAGCATTTT. It is translated as CASSLKGKSQHF.

The chain employs TRBV18 and TRBJ1-2, with a weak D call TRBD1 (5 bases). This CDR3 has 14 residues. The V and J ends lost 3 bases and 1 base respectively, with 9 bases between them. Germline V lookup: CDR1 KGHSH, CDR2 LQKENI. The CDR3, as DNA: TGTGCCAGCTCACCCACGACAGTTAACTATGGCTACACCTTC. Amino acid sequence: CASSPTTVNYGYTF.

This clone was recorded once. The chain has TRBV18 and TRBJ2-7; 7 nucleotides align to TRBD1. The junction had 10 bases not matched to a gene; V was cut back by 0 bases and J by 5 bases. Germline CDR1 reads KGHSH; CDR2 reads LQKENI. This CDR3 contains 16 residues. The CDR3 region is CASSPPLQGRFHEQYF. The CDR3 coding sequence is TGTGCCAGCTCACCACCGCTACAGGGGCGATTTCACGAGCAGTACTTC.

V is TRBV28 and J is TRBJ1-5; D remains unclear. The CDR3 spans 17 residues. V was clipped by 3 bases and J by 0 bases, with 15 bases between them. Germline assignment: CDR1 MDHEN and CDR2 SYDVKM. The CDR3 nucleotides are TGTGCCAGCAGTTTTGGCCTTGGGCGGGTTAGCAATCAGCCCCAGCATTTT. Translation: CASSFGLGRVSNQPQHF.

The chain couples TRBV2 to TRBJ2-5; 9 bases map to TRBD2. Near its end, the DNA agrees better with TRBJ2-7, so the J call may be wrong. Germline lookup yields CDR1 SNHLY and CDR2 FYNNEI. The CDR3 runs to 15 residues. In nucleotides, the CDR3 is TGTGCCAGCAGTGAAGTAGCGGGGGCCTCCTACGAGCAGTACTTC. The encoded protein is CASSEVAGASYEQYF.

This chain joins TRBV5-6 and TRBJ2-5; D unresolved. There are 14 residues in the CDR3. Germline lookup yields CDR1 SGHDT and CDR2 YYEEEE. V dropped 7 bases and J dropped 0 bases, with 13 bases sitting between them. The CDR3 protein is CASGWAWDQETQYF. CDR3 DNA sequence: TGTGCCAGCGGTTGGGCCTGGGACCAAGAGACCCAGTACTTC.

A single count supports this clone. The chain recombines TRBV28 with TRBJ1-4, with 8 bases aligning to TRBD1. CDR3 length: 16 amino acids. Germline V CDR1 and CDR2: MDHEN, SYDVKM. Trimming took 1 base from V and 3 from J; bases not matched to a gene: 4. CDR3 loop: CASSLYRGSANEKLFF. CDR3 DNA sequence: TGTGCCAGCAGTTTATACAGGGGGTCGGCTAATGAAAAACTGTTTTTT.

This chain connects TRBV7-8 to TRBJ1-2; perhaps TRBD1 as D (6 bases). The CDR3 consists of 16 residues. Germline V gives CDR1 SGHVS, CDR2 FQNEAQ. The ends were cut back, 6 bases at V and 2 bases at J, with 19 bases in the middle. CDR3 in amino acids: CASRLDSLGVNYGYTF. The CDR3 coding sequence is TGTGCCAGCAGGTTGGACAGTCTTGGGGTCAACTATGGCTACACCTTC. Full variable domain (rest looked up from reference TRBV7-8 and TRBJ1-2): GAGVSQSPRYKVAKRGQDVALRCDPISGHVSLFWYQQALGQGPEFLTYFQNEAQLDKSGLPSDRFFAERPEGSVSTLKIQRTQQEDSAVYLCASRLDSLGVNYGYTFGSGTRLTVV.

The chain has TRBV5-6 and TRBJ2-3, with unresolved D. V lost 3 bases and J 0 bases, leaving 17 bases between the germline ends. There are 17 residues in the CDR3. Germline V gene sequence: CDR1 SGHDT, CDR2 YYEEEE. The CDR3 region is CASSSLSVTSSTDTQYF. CDR3 DNA: TGTGCCAGCAGCTCGTTAAGCGTAACCTCTAGCACAGATACGCAGTATTTT.

The genes are TRBV7-6 and TRBJ1-6; TRBD1 aligns across 8 bases. J was trimmed by 6 bases and V by 3 bases; bases with no gene match: 10. Germline values: CDR1 SGHVS, CDR2 FNYEAQ. The CDR3 sequence is 17 residues long. The CDR3 region is CASSLGRQGTFNSPLHF. CDR3 bases: TGTGCCAGCAGCTTGGGTCGACAGGGGACTTTTAATTCACCCCTCCACTTT.